The 12 T cell receptor beta chains listed next were all sequenced from one sample in a study of cytomegalovirus exposure and HLA in healthy donors. The primer mix had 60 Vbeta and 13 Jbeta primers. Clones were sequenced by immunoSEQ multiplex PCR, and TCRdb holds only the in-frame ones, with some missing. The sample records 200,000 to 250,000 clones, roughly 83% being singletons. What was sequenced was PBMCs. The source of these receptors is a girl aged 5-17 years in good health and CMV-seronegative.

The rearrangement uses TRBV30 and TRBJ1-5, with 7 bases identical to TRBD1. CDR1 GTSNPN and CDR2 SVGIG come from the germline V gene (reference sequence). The CDR3 is 14 amino acids. V was clipped by 5 bases and J by 5 bases; unmatched bases: 9. CDR3 bases: TGTGCCTGGGGGATACAGGGGAACGATCAGCCCCAGCATTTT. Residues: CAWGIQGNDQPQHF.

The rearrangement links TRBV5-1 to TRBJ1-2; D might be TRBD1 (6 bases). The CDR3 is 14 residues long. V gave up 0 bases and J gave up 8 bases, with 14 bases separating them. Germline V gene lookup returns CDR1 SGHRS and CDR2 YFSETQ. The CDR3 sequence is CASSLEGAGDGYTF. CDR3 DNA sequence: TGCGCCAGCAGCTTGGAGGGTGCAGGGGACGGCTACACCTTC.

The chain links TRBV5-1 to TRBJ2-7; D unresolved. Germline V lookup: CDR1 SGHRS, CDR2 YFSETQ. V was clipped by 5 bases and J by 6 bases, with 24 bases between them. The CDR3 is 16 residues long. The CDR3 reads CASRWASTGAAGEQYF. CDR3 sequence (DNA): TGCGCCAGCAGGTGGGCCTCGACCGGCGCAGCTGGCGAGCAGTACTTC.

The chain is built from TRBV5-1 and TRBJ2-5; D is unclear. The CDR3 runs 14 residues. V lost 4 bases to trimming and J lost 4 bases, with 14 bases between them. Germline V gene data show CDR1 as SGHRS and CDR2 as YFSETQ. The DNA for the CDR3 is TGCGCCAGCAGCCCCGATCCAGCAGGAGAGACCCAGTACTTC. It yields the protein CASSPDPAGETQYF. The variable domain in full, with the rest retrieved from reference TRBV5-1 and TRBJ2-5, is KAGVTQTPRYLIKTRGQQVTLSCSPISGHRSVSWYQQTPGQGLQFLFEYFSETQRNKGNFPGRFSGRQFSNSRSEMNVSTLELGDSALYLCASSPDPAGETQYFGPGTRLLVL.

The rearrangement uses TRBV5-1 and TRBJ2-3; the match to TRBD1 covers 8 bases. Germline trimming cut 0 bases from V and 4 bases from J; bases unmatched to any gene: 1. Germline V gives CDR1 SGHRS, CDR2 YFSETQ. This CDR3 comprises 14 residues. CDR3 sequence (DNA): TGCGCCAGCAGCTTGGAACAGGGGGCAGATACGCAGTATTTT. Encoded protein: CASSLEQGADTQYF.

This clone was recorded a few times. The chain recombines TRBV29-1 with TRBJ1-5; 10 bases fit TRBD1. Looked up from germline, CDR1 is SQVTM and CDR2 is ANQGSEA. There are 14 residues in the CDR3. The V and J ends lost 4 bases and 3 bases, in that order; junction bases with no gene match: 3. CDR3: CSVGGQGYNQPQHF. CDR3 nucleotides: TGCAGCGTTGGGGGACAGGGGTACAATCAGCCCCAGCATTTT.

This rearrangement joins TRBV28 to TRBJ2-5, with 7 bases that match TRBD2. V lost 5 bases, J lost 2 bases, and 5 bases stayed unmatched. This CDR3 has 14 amino acids. CDR1 and CDR2 (germline): MDHEN, SYDVKM. The CDR3 coding sequence is TGTGCCAGCAGTCCAAACGGGAGGCAAGAGACCCAGTACTTC. Translation: CASSPNGRQETQYF.

The chain carries TRBV7-9 and TRBJ1-1, with unresolved D. With 9 bases removed from V and 4 bases from J, the gap between germline ends came to 15 bases. The CDR3 extends over 13 amino acids. Germline CDR1 SEHNR, CDR2 FQNEAQ (reference sequence). The CDR3 DNA follows: TGTGCCAGTGTGGCCCTCGCGGGCACTGAAGCTTTCTTT. This translates into CASVALAGTEAFF.

The sample holds a few counts of this clone. The chain is built from TRBV7-6 and TRBJ1-4; D remains unclear. Germline loops: CDR1 SGHVS, CDR2 FNYEAQ. Trimming removed 5 bases at V and 10 bases at J, with 17 bases between. The CDR3 extends over 14 amino acids. This CDR3 reads CASSLPPNGRKLFF. CDR3 nucleotides: TGTGCCAGCAGCCTACCCCCAAATGGGAGAAAACTGTTTTTT.

This chain uses TRBV15 with TRBJ2-7, with TRBD1 matching over 8 bases. Germline lookup yields CDR1 LNHNV and CDR2 YYDKDF (reference sequence). V shed 1 base and J 3 bases; nucleotides not matched to a gene: 14. This CDR3 has 18 residues. CDR3 region: CATSRVGRSVDRGYEQYF. The CDR3 coding sequence is TGTGCCACCAGCAGAGTAGGTCGGAGTGTTGACAGGGGCTACGAGCAGTACTTC.

The chain is built from TRBV6-1 and TRBJ2-3; 8 bases align to TRBD2. The CDR3 loop spans 14 amino acids. J gave up 5 bases and V 7 bases, and 8 bases lay outside the gene matches. The germline gives CDR1 MNHNS, CDR2 SASEGT. The DNA for the CDR3 is TGTGCCAGCATGGACGGGGGGGGCCGAGATACGCAGTATTTT. Encoded protein: CASMDGGGRDTQYF.

The chain couples TRBV19 to TRBJ1-1, with D maybe TRBD1 (6 bases). This CDR3 has 15 residues. Germline assignment: CDR1 LNHDA and CDR2 SQIVND (reference sequence). Between the trimmed V and J ends, which lost 4 bases and 1 base, there was a span of 13 bases. CDR3 DNA: TGTGCCAGTAGTAAAAACAGGGCTGGGAACACTGAAGCTTTCTTT. It encodes CASSKNRAGNTEAFF.